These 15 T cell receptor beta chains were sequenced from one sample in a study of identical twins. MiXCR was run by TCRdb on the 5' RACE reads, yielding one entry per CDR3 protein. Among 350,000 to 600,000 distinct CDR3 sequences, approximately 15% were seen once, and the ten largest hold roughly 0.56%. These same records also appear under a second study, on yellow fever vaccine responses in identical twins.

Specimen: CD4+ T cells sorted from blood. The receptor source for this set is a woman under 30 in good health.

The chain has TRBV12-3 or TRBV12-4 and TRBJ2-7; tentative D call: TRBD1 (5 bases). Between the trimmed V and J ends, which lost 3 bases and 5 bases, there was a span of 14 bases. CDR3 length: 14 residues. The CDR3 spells CASSFSREDNEQYF. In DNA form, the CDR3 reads TGTGCCAGCAGTTTCTCCAGGGAAGATAACGAGCAGTACTTC.

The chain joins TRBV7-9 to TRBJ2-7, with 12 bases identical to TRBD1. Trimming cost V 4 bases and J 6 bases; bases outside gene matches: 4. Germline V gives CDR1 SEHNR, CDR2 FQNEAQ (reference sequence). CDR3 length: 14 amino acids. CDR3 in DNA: TGTGCCAGCAGCTCGGGACAGGGGGCTGCCGAGCAGTACTTC. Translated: CASSSGQGAAEQYF.

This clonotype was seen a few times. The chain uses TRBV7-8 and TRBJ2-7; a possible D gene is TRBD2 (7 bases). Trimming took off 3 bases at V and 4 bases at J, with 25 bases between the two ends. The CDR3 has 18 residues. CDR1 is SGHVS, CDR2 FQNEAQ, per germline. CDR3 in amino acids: CASSFSPRAGAQRYEQYF. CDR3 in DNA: TGTGCCAGCAGCTTCTCGCCCAGGGCGGGGGCGCAAAGGTACGAGCAGTACTTC.

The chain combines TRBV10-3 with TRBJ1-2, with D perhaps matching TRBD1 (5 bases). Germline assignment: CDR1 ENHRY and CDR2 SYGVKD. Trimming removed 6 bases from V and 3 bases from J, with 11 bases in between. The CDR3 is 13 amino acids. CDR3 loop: CAISSQQDYGYTF. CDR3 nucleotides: TGTGCCATCAGCTCACAACAGGACTATGGCTACACCTTC.

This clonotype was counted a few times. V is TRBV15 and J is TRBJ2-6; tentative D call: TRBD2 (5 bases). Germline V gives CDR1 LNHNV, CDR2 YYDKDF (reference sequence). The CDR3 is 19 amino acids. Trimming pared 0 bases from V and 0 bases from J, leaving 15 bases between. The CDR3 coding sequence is TGTGCCACCAGCAGAGACGCGGGCCGCCCCTACTCTGGGGCCAACGTCCTGACTTTC. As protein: CATSRDAGRPYSGANVLTF.

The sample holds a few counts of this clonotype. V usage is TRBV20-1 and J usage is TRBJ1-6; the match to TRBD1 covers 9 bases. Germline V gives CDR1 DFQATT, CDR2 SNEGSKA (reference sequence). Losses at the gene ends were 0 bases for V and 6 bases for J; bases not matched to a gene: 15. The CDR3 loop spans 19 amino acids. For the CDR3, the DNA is TGCAGTGCTAGAGATAGGACCCTCGGGACAGGGTACGGTAATTCACCCCTCCACTTT. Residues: CSARDRTLGTGYGNSPLHF.

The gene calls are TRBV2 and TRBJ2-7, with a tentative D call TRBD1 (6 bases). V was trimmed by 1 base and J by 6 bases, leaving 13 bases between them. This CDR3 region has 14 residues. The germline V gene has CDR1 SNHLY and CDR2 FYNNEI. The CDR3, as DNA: TGTGCCAGCAGTGAAGTCAGGGGAGTTGGCGAGCAGTACTTC. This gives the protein CASSEVRGVGEQYF.

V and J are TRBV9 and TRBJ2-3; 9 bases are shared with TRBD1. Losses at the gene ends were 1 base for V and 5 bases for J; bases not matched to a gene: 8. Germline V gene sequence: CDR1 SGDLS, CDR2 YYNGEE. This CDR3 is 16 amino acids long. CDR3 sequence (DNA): TGTGCCAGCAGCGTAAGGGACAGGGTATGGGAAGATACGCAGTATTTT. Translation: CASSVRDRVWEDTQYF.

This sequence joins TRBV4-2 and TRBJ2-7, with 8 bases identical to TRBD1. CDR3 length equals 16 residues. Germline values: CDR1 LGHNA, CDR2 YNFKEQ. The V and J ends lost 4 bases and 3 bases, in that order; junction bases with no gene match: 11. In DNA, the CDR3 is TGTGCCAGCAGCCCGGGACAGGCCACCCTCAACTACGAGCAGTACTTC. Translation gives CASSPGQATLNYEQYF.

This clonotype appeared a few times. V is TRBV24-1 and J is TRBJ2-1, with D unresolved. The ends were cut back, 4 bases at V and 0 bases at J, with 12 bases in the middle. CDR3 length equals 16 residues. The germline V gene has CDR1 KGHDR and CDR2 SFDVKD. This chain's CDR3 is CATSDADTSSYNEQFF. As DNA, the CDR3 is TGTGCCACCAGTGACGCCGACACGAGCTCCTACAATGAGCAGTTCTTC.

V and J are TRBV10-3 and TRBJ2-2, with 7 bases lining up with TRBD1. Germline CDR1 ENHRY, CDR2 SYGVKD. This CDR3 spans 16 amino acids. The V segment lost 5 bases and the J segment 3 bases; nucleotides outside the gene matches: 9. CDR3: CAISSGNRGDTGELFF. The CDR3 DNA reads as TGTGCCATCAGTTCAGGGAACAGGGGTGACACCGGGGAGCTGTTTTTT.

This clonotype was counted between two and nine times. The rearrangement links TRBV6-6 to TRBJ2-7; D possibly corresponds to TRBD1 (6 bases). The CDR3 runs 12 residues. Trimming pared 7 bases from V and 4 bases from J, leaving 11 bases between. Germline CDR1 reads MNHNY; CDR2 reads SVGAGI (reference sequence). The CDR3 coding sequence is TGTGCCAGCACTATTACAGGGTACGAGCAGTACTTC. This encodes CASTITGYEQYF.

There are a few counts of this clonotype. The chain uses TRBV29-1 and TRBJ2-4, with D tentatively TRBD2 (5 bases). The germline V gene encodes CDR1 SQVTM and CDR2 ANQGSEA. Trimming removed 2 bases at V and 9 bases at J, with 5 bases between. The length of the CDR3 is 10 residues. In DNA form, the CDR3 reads TGCAGCGTTGAAAGCGGCATTCAGTACTTC. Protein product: CSVESGIQYF.

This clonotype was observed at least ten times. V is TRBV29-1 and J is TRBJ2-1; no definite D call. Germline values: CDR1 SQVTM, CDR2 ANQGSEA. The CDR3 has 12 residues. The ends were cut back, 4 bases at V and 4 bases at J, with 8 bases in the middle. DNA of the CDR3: TGCAGCGTTGTACTCAGGTACAATGAGCAGTTCTTC. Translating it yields CSVVLRYNEQFF.

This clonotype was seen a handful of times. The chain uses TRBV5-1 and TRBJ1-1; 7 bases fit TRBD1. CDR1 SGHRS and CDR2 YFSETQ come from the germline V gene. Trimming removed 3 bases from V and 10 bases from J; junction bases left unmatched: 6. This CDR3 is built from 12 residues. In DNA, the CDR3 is TGCGCCAGCAGCTGGGGGACAGCGGCAGCTTTCTTT. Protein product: CASSWGTAAAFF.